The 12 T cell receptor beta chains below come from one sample, sequenced in a study of cytomegalovirus exposure and HLA in healthy donors. The PCR contained 60 Vbeta and 13 Jbeta primers. Clones were sequenced by immunoSEQ multiplex PCR, and TCRdb holds only the in-frame ones, with some missing. Its table lists tens of thousands of clones. The specimen was PBMCs. These receptors came from a woman aged 40 to 49 in good health and CMV-seronegative.

J is TRBJ2-1 and V is TRBV29-1, with 8 bases fitting TRBD1. V lost 3 bases to trimming and J lost 4 bases; unmatched junction nucleotides: 8. Germline values: CDR1 SQVTM, CDR2 ANQGSEA. The CDR3 has 15 amino acids. The CDR3 loop is CSVETGTGVYNEQFF. The CDR3 DNA is TGCAGCGTTGAGACCGGGACAGGCGTGTACAATGAGCAGTTCTTC.

The chain employs TRBV5-1 and TRBJ1-1; D is undetermined. Trimming shortened V by 0 bases and J by 1 base, and 7 bases separated the two germline ends. This CDR3 contains 14 residues. Germline CDR1 and CDR2: SGHRS and YFSETQ. DNA for the CDR3: TGCGCCAGCAGCTTGGGACTTTCGAACACTGAAGCTTTCTTT. Its protein is CASSLGLSNTEAFF.

The chain joins TRBV15 to TRBJ2-3; 13 bases map to TRBD2. The trim removed 4 bases at V and 6 bases at J, leaving 13 bases unmatched. The CDR3 is 18 residues long. The germline gives CDR1 LNHNV, CDR2 YYDKDF (reference sequence). In DNA, the CDR3 is TGTGCCACCAGCACGGGACTAGCGGGGTCCTACCCGGGGGATACGCAGTATTTT. Protein sequence: CATSTGLAGSYPGDTQYF.

The chain recombines TRBV11-3 with TRBJ2-2, with 7 bases identical to TRBD2. There are 14 residues in the CDR3. Germline trimming cut 5 bases from V and 6 bases from J; bases unmatched to any gene: 6. Germline CDR1 and CDR2: SGHNT and YENEEA. CDR3 loop: CASSTGGSAGELFF. The CDR3 coding sequence is TGTGCCAGCAGCACGGGGGGTTCCGCCGGGGAGCTGTTTTTT. Full variable domain (missing parts from reference TRBV11-3 and TRBJ2-2): EAGVVQSPRYKIIEKKQPVAFWCNPISGHNTLYWYLQNLGQGPELLIRYENEEAVDDSQLPKDRFSAERLKGVDSTLKIQPAELGDSAVYLCASSTGGSAGELFFGEGSRLTVL.

The chain recombines TRBV19 with TRBJ1-1, with D uncertain. V gave up 2 bases and J gave up 11 bases, with 21 bases separating them. The CDR3 sequence is 15 residues long. CDR1 is LNHDA, CDR2 SQIVND, per germline (reference sequence). Here the CDR3 reads CASSINKGIPEEAFF. The CDR3 nucleotides are TGTGCCAGTAGTATAAATAAAGGAATCCCTGAGGAGGCTTTCTTT.

As concerns this clone: The CDR3 ends on some other residue instead of the conserved phenylalanine or tryptophan, so this is likely a read error. The DNA is left out, because the CDR3 cannot be placed on it with certainty; the CDR3 is given as TCRdb lists it. The V call is TRBV3-1 (or the pseudogene TRBV3-2), the J call TRBJ1-2. Germline-derived CDR1 and CDR2 are LGHDT and YNNKEL (reference sequence). The CDR3 is made up of 9 amino acids, end residues included. Here the CDR3 reads CASSQDEED.

V and J are TRBV30 and TRBJ1-1, with 8 bases matching TRBD1. Trimming took 1 base from V and 5 from J; bases not matched to a gene: 6. The CDR3 extends over 14 amino acids. The V gene's germline CDR1 is GTSNPN and CDR2 SVGIG (reference sequence). CDR3 residues: CAWSGQGAGTEAFF. CDR3 sequence (DNA): TGTGCCTGGAGTGGGCAGGGGGCGGGGACTGAAGCTTTCTTT.

This chain links TRBV19 with TRBJ1-4; TRBD1 is a possible D gene (5 bases). Germline V gives CDR1 LNHDA, CDR2 SQIVND (reference sequence). V was clipped by 5 bases and J by 13 bases, with 14 bases between them. There are 12 residues in the CDR3. The CDR3 bases are TGTGCCAGTAGTCCTCTAAGCGGGGGACTGTTTTTT. Translation gives CASSPLSGGLFF.

The CDR3 region has the DNA TGTGCCAGCAGCTTTTGGACTAGCGGGAGGAATGAGCAGTTCTTC. Residues: CASSFWTSGRNEQFF. The V and J genes are TRBV11-1 and TRBJ2-1, with 14 positions matching TRBD2. The CDR3 covers 15 residues. Per germline, CDR1 SGHAT and CDR2 FQDESV (reference sequence). After removal of 3 bases from V and 7 bases from J, the junction contained 2 bases not matched to a gene.

V gene TRBV11-3 combines with J gene TRBJ2-2; 9 bases align to TRBD1. This CDR3 comprises 15 residues. V gave up 5 bases and J gave up 3 bases; unmatched junction bases: 4. CDR1 is SGHNT and CDR2 is YENEEA in the germline V gene. CDR3 nucleotide sequence: TGTGCCAGCAGCCGAACAGGGGGCGACACCGGGGAGCTGTTTTTT. Protein product: CASSRTGGDTGELFF.

The J gene is TRBJ1-2, the V gene TRBV5-6; 8 nucleotides line up with TRBD1. After removal of 3 bases from V and 5 bases from J, the junction contained 3 bases not matched to a gene. Germline V gene sequence: CDR1 SGHDT, CDR2 YYEEEE. The CDR3 length is 13 residues. In DNA, the CDR3 is TGTGCCAGCAGCTCGGACAGGGAATATGGCTACACCTTC. Amino acids: CASSSDREYGYTF.

This chain joins TRBV27 and TRBJ2-1; 9 bases align to TRBD1. Trimming at V came to 6 bases and at J to 7 bases, leaving 13 bases not matched to a gene. The CDR3 length is 16 residues. Germline V gives CDR1 MNHEY, CDR2 SMNVEV (reference sequence). In DNA, the CDR3 is TGTGCCAGCAGCGGATCCGGTGGACAGGGGAGGAATGAGCAGTTCTTC. As protein: CASSGSGGQGRNEQFF.